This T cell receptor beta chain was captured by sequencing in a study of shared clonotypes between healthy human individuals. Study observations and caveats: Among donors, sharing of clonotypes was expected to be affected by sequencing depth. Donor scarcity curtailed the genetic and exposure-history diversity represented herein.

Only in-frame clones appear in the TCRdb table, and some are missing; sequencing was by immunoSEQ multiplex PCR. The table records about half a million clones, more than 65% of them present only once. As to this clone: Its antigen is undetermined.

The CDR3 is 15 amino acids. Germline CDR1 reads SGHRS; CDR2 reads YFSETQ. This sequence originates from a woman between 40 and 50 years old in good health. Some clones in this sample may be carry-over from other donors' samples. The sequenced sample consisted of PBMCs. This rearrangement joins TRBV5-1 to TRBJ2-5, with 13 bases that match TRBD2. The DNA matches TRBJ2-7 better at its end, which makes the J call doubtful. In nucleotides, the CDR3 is TGCGCCAGCAGCTGGACTAGCGGGGGTTCCTACGAGCAGTACTTC. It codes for CASSWTSGGSYEQYF.